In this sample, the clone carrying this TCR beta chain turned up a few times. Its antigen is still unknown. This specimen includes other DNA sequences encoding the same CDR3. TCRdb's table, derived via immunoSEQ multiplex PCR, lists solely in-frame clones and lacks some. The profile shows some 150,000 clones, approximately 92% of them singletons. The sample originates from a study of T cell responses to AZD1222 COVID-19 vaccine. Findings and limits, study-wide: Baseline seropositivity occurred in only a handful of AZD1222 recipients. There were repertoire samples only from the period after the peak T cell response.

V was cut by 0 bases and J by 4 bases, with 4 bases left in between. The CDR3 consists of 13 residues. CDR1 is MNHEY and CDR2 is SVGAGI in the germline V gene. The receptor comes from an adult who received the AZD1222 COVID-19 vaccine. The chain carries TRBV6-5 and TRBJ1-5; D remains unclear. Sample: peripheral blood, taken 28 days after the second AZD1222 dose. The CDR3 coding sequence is TGTGCCAGCAGTTACTCCCCTAATCAGCCCCAGCATTTT. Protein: CASSYSPNQPQHF.